This TCR beta chain originates from a study of CD8 T cells in ankylosing spondylitis. Study findings and constraints: Characteristic of ankylosing spondylitis blood, it appeared, was a TCR beta motif comprising several highly homologous variants.

Quantitative 5'-RACE with molecular barcodes produced the TCR beta libraries. TCRdb processed the 5' RACE reads anew with MiXCR; each CDR3 protein has one entry. The table shows approximately 500,000 distinct CDR3 sequences, with roughly an eighth occurring only once. Germline V lookup: CDR1 DFQATT, CDR2 SNEGSKA (reference sequence). The ends lost 6 bases at V and 3 bases at J; junction bases unmatched: 10. The CDR3 extends over 14 amino acids. With regard to this clonotype: Antigen specificity is unknown.

The clonotype originates from a male donor with ankylosing spondylitis. The rearrangement uses TRBV20-1 and TRBJ1-1, with TRBD1 matching 7 bases. The sample taken for sequencing was blood, either unsorted or a sorted T cell fraction (not recorded which). CDR3: CSAATGVYDTEAFF. The CDR3 nucleotides are TGCAGTGCCGCAACAGGGGTCTATGACACTGAAGCTTTCTTT.